One T cell receptor beta chain is described in this entry. This clone was observed a single time. No cognate antigen has been identified for it. No much larger clone exists at a distance of one base, and base qualities are not known. The germline V gene yields KGHSH for CDR1 and LQKENI for CDR2. From its cysteine to its phenylalanine, the CDR3 spans 18 amino acids. Only CDR3 DNA is held: 54 bases, read in frame from base 1. The trim is 4 bases for V and 1 base for J, with a gap of 22 bases between the germline ends. The CDR3 regions of human TCRbeta chains were subjected to immunosequencing. Under the source paper's analysis protocol: Repertoire TCRs were matched against a reference library of SARS-CoV-2-specific TCRs generated with the MIRA antigen-specificity platform. Breadth was defined as the fraction of unique TCRs that were SARS-CoV-2-associated, and depth was defined as the fraction of total T cells that were SARS-CoV-2-associated. Using the MIRA data, each spike-specific TCR was assigned both to the spike region to which the TCR was reactive and to a CD4 or CD8 class. Log10-transformed breadth and depth values were compared by one-way ANOVA with Sidak's multiple comparisons tests. Not all clones reach the TCRdb copy of this immuneACCESS table, which keeps in-frame sequences only. Checked studies attribute under half of the gap to unresolved V genes and leave the rest unexplained. That table is the source of V, J and clone size, and D and trimming were worked out from the DNA. Across this sample there are nearly 110,000 clones, with 92% seen only once. Roughly 9% of the sample is in the top ten clones.

Taken with the paper, the label for time point translates to: about 28 days (+/-7) after the second vaccine dose. Because spike-specific TCR depth and breadth did not differ between the two schedules, AZD1222 recipients who got a second dose at roughly 4 weeks were pooled with those who got a second dose at roughly 12 weeks. Vaccinee samples were obtained from the UK trials COV001 and COV002, which included a single-blind randomized controlled phase 2/3 trial of AZD1222 (ChAdOx1 nCoV-19) in healthy adults. For TCRbeta chain sequencing, PBMC samples from trial participants were taken at day 0 and at day 28 after the second dose. These data belong to a study of T cell responses to AZD1222 COVID-19 vaccine (dated by TCRdb to the early 2020s). Notes on the research overall: A total of 230 to 250 trial participants underwent TCR sequencing, of whom 207 received two doses of AZD1222 and roughly 25 received two doses of the MenACWY control vaccine. Trial participants were enrolled by age into subgroups of 18-55, 56-69 and 70-plus years, and around 150, 29 and 61 TCR-sequenced participants, respectively, were included in these subgroups.

The research as a whole found: Nearly half of unique spike-specific TCRs reportedly recognized epitopes outside regions mutated in the B.1.351 and B.1.1.7 variants. After two AZD1222 doses, both the breadth and the depth of spike-specific TCRs were significantly higher than at day 0 and than in MenACWY recipients. The 56-69-year group was small, and its depth increase did not reach significance, likely because of low power. Participants were mostly white British, with more females than males. The authors suggested clonal diversity may have been underestimated. No day 14 peak-response samples were available, so repertoires were characterized only after the peak T cell response. Conclusions about previously exposed vaccinees are limited because only five to seven AZD1222 recipients were SARS-CoV-2 seropositive at baseline. The whole spike protein was spanned by vaccine-associated CD4 TCRs, and dominant responses were seen in regions 160-218 and 743-854.

This receptor was identified in an adult who received the AZD1222 COVID-19 vaccine. Recombination linked TRBV18 to TRBJ1-1; the D gene identity is not certain. Sequencing used peripheral blood, obtained 28 days after the second AZD1222 dose. CDR3 loop: CASSQSWAGSERNTEAFF. The DNA is as follows: TGTGCCAGCTCACAGTCGTGGGCGGGTTCGGAGAGGAACACTGAAGCTTTCTTT. Here the CDR3 is joined to the reference TRBV18 and TRBJ1-1 genes, and the full variable domain is: NAGVMQNPRHLVRRRGQEARLRCSPMKGHSHVYWYRQLPEEGLKFMVYLQKENIIDESGMPKERFSAEFPKEGPSILRIQQVVRGDSAAYFCASSQSWAGSERNTEAFFGQGTRLTVV.